This TCR beta chain derives from a study of blood T cell repertoires in COVID-19. Study in general: Whether acute or convalescent, the COVID-19 samples came from the United States, Italy and Spain. Nucleic acid was either cDNA or gDNA, and it came from T cells, B-cell-depleted T cells, or PBMCs.

Germline V CDR1 and CDR2: SGHDT, YYEEEE. The CDR3 loop spans 16 amino acids. Germline trimming cut 3 bases from V and 7 bases from J; bases unmatched to any gene: 15. Original methodology: The authors estimated nucleated cell counts from reference gene primer amplification. Repertoires were generated with immunoSEQ multiplex PCR, while TCRdb's copy carries only in-frame clones and drops some. V, J and clone size reflect that table, while D and trimming were determined from the DNA. This sample has 150,000 to 180,000 clones, with about 85% found just once. This receptor was obtained from a woman aged 70 to 79 with acute or convalescent COVID-19. The genes are TRBV5-6 and TRBJ1-2; 7 nucleotides match TRBD1. Sequencing used peripheral blood. The CDR3 coding sequence is TGTGCCAGCAGCTCCTTGGACCCCAGGGGGATGGGTGGCTACACCTTC. It yields the protein CASSSLDPRGMGGYTF. Full variable domain (rest looked up from reference TRBV5-6 and TRBJ1-2): DAGVTQSPTHLIKTRGQQVTLRCSPKSGHDTVSWYQQALGQGPQFIFQYYEEEERQRGNFPDRFSGHQFPNYSSELNVNALLLGDSALYLCASSSLDPRGMGGYTFGSGTRLTVV.